The 16 T cell receptor beta chains reported below all come from one sample, sequenced in a study of T cell responses to AZD1222 COVID-19 vaccine. TCRdb's copy holds only in-frame clones and misses some; the assay was immunoSEQ multiplex PCR. The table shows tens of thousands of clones, with around 88% occurring only once. Sequenced here: peripheral blood, sampled 28 days after the second AZD1222 dose. These receptors were collected from an adult who received the AZD1222 COVID-19 vaccine.

The chain recombines TRBV5-1 with TRBJ1-1, with unresolved D. V lost 6 bases and J lost 0, with 9 bases in between. From germline, CDR1 is SGHRS and CDR2 YFSETQ. This CDR3 region has 13 residues. The CDR3 spells CASNEGMNTEAFF. The CDR3 nucleotides read TGCGCCAGCAATGAGGGAATGAACACTGAAGCTTTCTTT.

V and J are TRBV3-1 (or the pseudogene TRBV3-2) and TRBJ2-1; weak D call: TRBD2 (7 bases). From germline, CDR1 is LGHDT and CDR2 YNNKEL (reference sequence). V lost 4 bases, J lost 5 bases, and 12 bases lay in between. This CDR3 is 14 amino acids long. In nucleotides, the CDR3 is TGTGCCAGCAGCCGGGGGGGGCAGGACAATGAGCAGTTCTTC. This translates into CASSRGGQDNEQFF.

The chain is built from TRBV3-1 (or the pseudogene TRBV3-2) and TRBJ2-2, with a tentative D call TRBD1 (6 bases). The CDR3 loop spans 13 amino acids. Germline loops: CDR1 LGHDT, CDR2 YNNKEL (reference sequence). The germline V and J ends were trimmed by 4 bases and 7 bases, with 10 bases remaining between them. CDR3 DNA: TGTGCCAGCAGCCGATCGACAGGCGGGGAGCTGTTTTTT. Amino acid sequence: CASSRSTGGELFF.

In DNA form, the CDR3 reads TGTGCCAGCAGCTTAGTGGCATTTGGCTACACCTTC. Its translation is CASSLVAFGYTF. The gene calls are TRBV11-1 and TRBJ1-2; no definite D call. V dropped 1 base and J dropped 7 bases, with 7 bases sitting between them. Per the germline V gene, CDR1 is SGHAT and CDR2 is FQDESV (reference sequence). This CDR3 has 12 amino acids.

V and J are TRBV27 and TRBJ1-6, with 11 bases matching TRBD1. V lost 4 bases and J lost 3; bases outside the gene matches: 5. This CDR3 comprises 17 residues. Germline V gives CDR1 MNHEY, CDR2 SMNVEV (reference sequence). CDR3 nucleotides: TGTGCCAGCAGTTCCCGGACAGGGGGCCGCTATAATTCACCCCTCCACTTT. It translates to CASSSRTGGRYNSPLHF.

V usage is TRBV25-1 and J usage is TRBJ2-7; D not certain. Germline V gene data show CDR1 as MGHDK and CDR2 as SYGVNS. V dropped 0 bases and J dropped 7 bases, with 4 bases sitting between them. CDR3 length equals 11 residues. As DNA, the CDR3 is TGTGCCAGCAGTGAATATGAGGAGCAGTACTTC. This codes for CASSEYEEQYF.

This clone was seen a handful of times. The chain recombines TRBV5-1 with TRBJ1-6; D remains ambiguous. V lost 0 bases, J lost 6 bases, and 16 bases lay in between. CDR1 and CDR2 from the germline V gene are SGHRS and YFSETQ. The CDR3 has 17 residues. CDR3 sequence (DNA): TGCGCCAGCAGCTTGGGGCAGCCCCCGGGTTGTAATTCACCCCTCCACTTT. Translation: CASSLGQPPGCNSPLHF.

This chain links TRBV30 with TRBJ2-6, with a tentative D call TRBD1 (5 bases). The germline V gene encodes CDR1 GTSNPN and CDR2 SVGIG (reference sequence). This CDR3 has 15 amino acids. Trimming removed 1 base from V and 2 bases from J, with 9 bases in between. The CDR3 sequence is CAWSGQKTGANVLTF. The CDR3 coding sequence is TGTGCCTGGAGTGGACAGAAAACTGGGGCCAACGTCCTGACTTTC.

The chain recombines TRBV27 with TRBJ2-7, with D perhaps TRBD2 (5 bases). CDR1 is MNHEY, CDR2 SMNVEV, per germline (reference sequence). Trimming removed 3 bases at V and 2 bases at J, with 17 bases between. CDR3 length equals 16 residues. Here the CDR3 DNA reads TGTGCCAGCAGTTTCAACCGGGCGCGGGCTACCTACGAGCAGTACTTC. Its translation is CASSFNRARATYEQYF.

This chain links TRBV19 with TRBJ2-7; TRBD1 matches 11 bases. Germline assignment: CDR1 LNHDA and CDR2 SQIVND (reference sequence). The CDR3 consists of 14 residues. V shed 6 bases, J shed 7 bases, and the junction held 8 bases outside the gene matches. The CDR3 reads CASRAGQGAREQYF. The CDR3 DNA follows: TGTGCCAGTAGGGCCGGACAGGGGGCGAGGGAGCAGTACTTC.

This chain connects TRBV5-1 to TRBJ1-2, with 11 bases fitting TRBD1. Germline V gene data show CDR1 as SGHRS and CDR2 as YFSETQ. The CDR3 has 14 residues. V shed 6 bases, J shed 6 bases, and the junction held 7 bases outside the gene matches. The CDR3, as DNA: TGCGCCAGCAACCTTGGACAGGGGGCGAATGGCTACACCTTC. As protein: CASNLGQGANGYTF.

The rearrangement links TRBV4-1 to TRBJ2-7, with 10 bases lining up with TRBD1. The CDR3 length is 16 residues. Looked up from germline, CDR1 is MGHRA and CDR2 is YSYEKL. V lost 1 base to trimming and J lost 3 bases; unmatched junction nucleotides: 6. The chain's CDR3 is CASSQVSGQGLYEQYF. CDR3 DNA sequence: TGCGCCAGCAGCCAAGTCTCGGGACAGGGGCTCTACGAGCAGTACTTC.

CDR3 amino acids: CASSFDRASGKVQPQHF. The DNA of the CDR3 is TGCGCCAGCAGCTTCGACAGGGCTTCGGGAAAAGTGCAGCCCCAGCATTTT. The chain carries TRBV23-1 and TRBJ1-5; the match to TRBD1 covers 7 bases. TRBV23-1 is an ORF, with its function uncertain. Unmatched junction bases numbered 18, after V lost 6 bases and J lost 7 bases. The CDR3 has 17 amino acids.

This clone was observed a handful of times. The chain recombines TRBV28 with TRBJ1-5; the D gene is possibly TRBD1 (5 bases). The V end was cut by 7 bases, the J end by 1 base, with 14 bases between. Germline V CDR1 and CDR2: MDHEN, SYDVKM. This CDR3 has 15 amino acids. The DNA for the CDR3 is TGTGCCAGCACCTGGGGGACTAACAGCAATCAGCCCCAGCATTTT. Its translation is CASTWGTNSNQPQHF. Complete variable domain (other parts from reference TRBV28 and TRBJ1-5): DVKVTQSSRYLVKRTGEKVFLECVQDMDHENMFWYRQDPGLGLRLIYFSYDVKMKEKGDIPEGYSVSREKKERFSLILESASTNQTSMYLCASTWGTNSNQPQHFGDGTRLSIL.

This clone appeared once. CDR3 nucleotides: TGTGCCAGCAGCTCCGGGACAGGGGCTCACGAGCAGTACTTC. This sequence encodes CASSSGTGAHEQYF. The rearrangement joins TRBV7-9 to TRBJ2-7, with TRBD1 matching 10 bases. Germline assignment: CDR1 SEHNR and CDR2 FQNEAQ (reference sequence). V lost 4 bases, J lost 5 bases, and 5 bases stayed unmatched. The CDR3 covers 14 residues.

This chain links TRBV9 with TRBJ1-1; D is undetermined. Germline values: CDR1 SGDLS, CDR2 YYNGEE. V was cut by 3 bases and J by 4 bases, with 16 bases left in between. The CDR3 spans 15 residues. CDR3 amino acids: CASSAVGRVATEAFF. For the CDR3, the DNA is TGTGCCAGCAGCGCGGTGGGTAGGGTGGCCACTGAAGCTTTCTTT.